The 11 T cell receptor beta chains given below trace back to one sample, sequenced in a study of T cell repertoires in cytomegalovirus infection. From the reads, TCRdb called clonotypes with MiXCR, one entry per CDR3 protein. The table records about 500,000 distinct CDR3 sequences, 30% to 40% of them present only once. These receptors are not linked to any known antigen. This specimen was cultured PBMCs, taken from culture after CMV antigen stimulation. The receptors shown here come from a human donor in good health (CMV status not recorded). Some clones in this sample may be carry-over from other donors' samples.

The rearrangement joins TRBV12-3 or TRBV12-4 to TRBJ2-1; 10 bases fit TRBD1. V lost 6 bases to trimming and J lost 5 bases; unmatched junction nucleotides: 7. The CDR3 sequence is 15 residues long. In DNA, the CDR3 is TGTGCCAGCAGATCGGACAGGGGGTTGCACAATGAGCAGTTCTTC. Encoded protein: CASRSDRGLHNEQFF.

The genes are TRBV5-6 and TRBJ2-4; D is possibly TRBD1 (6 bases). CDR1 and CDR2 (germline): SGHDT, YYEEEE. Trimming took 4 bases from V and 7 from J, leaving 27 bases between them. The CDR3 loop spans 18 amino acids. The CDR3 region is CASSNGRDTAWERNIQYF. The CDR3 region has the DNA TGTGCCAGCAGCAACGGACGGGACACCGCATGGGAGCGGAACATTCAGTACTTC.

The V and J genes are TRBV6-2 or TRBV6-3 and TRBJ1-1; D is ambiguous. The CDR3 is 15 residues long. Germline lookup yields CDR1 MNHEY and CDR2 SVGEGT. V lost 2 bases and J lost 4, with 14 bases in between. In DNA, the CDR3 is TGTGCCAGCAGTTACCCCGGTGGCGGTAGCACTGAAGCTTTCTTT. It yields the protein CASSYPGGGSTEAFF.

CDR3 sequence reads: CASSTGQSSYNEQFF. The CDR3 region has the DNA TGTGCCAGTAGTACGGGGCAGAGCTCCTACAATGAGCAGTTCTTC. The gene calls are TRBV19 and TRBJ2-1; D is possibly TRBD1 or TRBD2 (5 bases each). The V gene lost 4 bases and the J gene lost 0 bases, with 10 bases spanning the gap. The CDR3 has 15 amino acids. Germline V gives CDR1 LNHDA, CDR2 SQIVND (reference sequence).

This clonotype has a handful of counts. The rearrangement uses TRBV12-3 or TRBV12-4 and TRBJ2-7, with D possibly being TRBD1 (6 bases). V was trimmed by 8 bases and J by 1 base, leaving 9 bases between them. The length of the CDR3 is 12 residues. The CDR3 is CASGGQSYEQYF. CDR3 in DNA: TGTGCCAGCGGCGGACAGTCCTACGAGCAGTACTTC.

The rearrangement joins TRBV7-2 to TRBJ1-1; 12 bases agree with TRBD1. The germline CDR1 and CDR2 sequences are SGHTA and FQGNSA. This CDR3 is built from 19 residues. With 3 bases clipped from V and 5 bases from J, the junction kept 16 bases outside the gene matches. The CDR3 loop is CASSFLGRDRGQAGTEAFF. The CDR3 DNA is TGTGCCAGCAGCTTCTTAGGGCGGGACAGGGGGCAAGCAGGTACTGAAGCTTTCTTT.

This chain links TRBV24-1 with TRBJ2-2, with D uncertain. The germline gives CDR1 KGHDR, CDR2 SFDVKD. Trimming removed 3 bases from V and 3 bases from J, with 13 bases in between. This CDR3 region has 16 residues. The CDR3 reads CATSDGSAPDTGELFF. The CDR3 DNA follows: TGTGCCACCAGTGATGGGTCAGCACCTGACACCGGGGAGCTGTTTTTT.

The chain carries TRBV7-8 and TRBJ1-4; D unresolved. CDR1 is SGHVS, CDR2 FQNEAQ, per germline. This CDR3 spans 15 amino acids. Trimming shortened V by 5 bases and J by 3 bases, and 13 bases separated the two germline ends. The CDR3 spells CASSLMGIPNEKLFF. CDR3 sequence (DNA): TGTGCCAGCAGCCTGATGGGGATTCCTAATGAAAAACTGTTTTTT.

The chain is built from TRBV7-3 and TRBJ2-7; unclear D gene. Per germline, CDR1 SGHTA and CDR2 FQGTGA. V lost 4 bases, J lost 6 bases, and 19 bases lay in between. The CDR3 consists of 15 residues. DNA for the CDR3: TGTGCCAGCAGCTCACCGACCGGGTCTATCTTCGAGCAGTACTTC. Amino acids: CASSSPTGSIFEQYF.

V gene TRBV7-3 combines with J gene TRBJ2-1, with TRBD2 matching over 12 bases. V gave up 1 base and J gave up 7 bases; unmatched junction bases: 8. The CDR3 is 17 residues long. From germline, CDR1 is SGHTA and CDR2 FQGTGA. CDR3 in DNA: TGTGCCAGCAGCTTAATAGGGGAGACTAGCGGGAGTAATGAGCAGTTCTTC. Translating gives CASSLIGETSGSNEQFF.

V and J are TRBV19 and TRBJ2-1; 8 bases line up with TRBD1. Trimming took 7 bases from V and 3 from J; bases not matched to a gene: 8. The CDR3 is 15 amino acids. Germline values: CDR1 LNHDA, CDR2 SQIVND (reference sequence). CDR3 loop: CASTLTGGLYNEQFF. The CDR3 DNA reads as TGTGCCAGTACCCTAACAGGGGGGCTCTACAATGAGCAGTTCTTC.